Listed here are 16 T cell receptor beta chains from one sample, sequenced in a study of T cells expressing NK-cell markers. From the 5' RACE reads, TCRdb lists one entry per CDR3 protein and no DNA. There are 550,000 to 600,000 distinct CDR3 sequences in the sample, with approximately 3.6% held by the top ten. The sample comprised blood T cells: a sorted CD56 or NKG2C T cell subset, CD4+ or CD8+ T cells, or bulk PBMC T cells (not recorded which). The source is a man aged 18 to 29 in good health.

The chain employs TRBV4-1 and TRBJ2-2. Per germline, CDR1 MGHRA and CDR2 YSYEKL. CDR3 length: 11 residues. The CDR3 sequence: CASSQGGELFF.

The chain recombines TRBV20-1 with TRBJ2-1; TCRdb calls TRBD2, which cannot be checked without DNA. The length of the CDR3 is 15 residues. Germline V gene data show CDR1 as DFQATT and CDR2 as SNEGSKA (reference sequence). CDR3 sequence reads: CSAIPGLAGYNEQFF.

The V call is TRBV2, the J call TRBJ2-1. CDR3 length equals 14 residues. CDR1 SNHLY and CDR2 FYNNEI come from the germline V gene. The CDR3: CASSEARSYNEQFF. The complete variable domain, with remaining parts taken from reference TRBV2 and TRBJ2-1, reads EPEVTQTPSHQVTQMGQEVILRCVPISNHLYFYWYRQILGQKVEFLVSFYNNEISEKSEIFDDQFSVERPDGSNFTLKIRSTKLEDSAMYFCASSEARSYNEQFFGPGTRLTVL.

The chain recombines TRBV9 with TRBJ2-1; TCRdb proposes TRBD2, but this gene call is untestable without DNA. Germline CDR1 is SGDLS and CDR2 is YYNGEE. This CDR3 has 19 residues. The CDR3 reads CASSVSASGRPRSYNEQFF.

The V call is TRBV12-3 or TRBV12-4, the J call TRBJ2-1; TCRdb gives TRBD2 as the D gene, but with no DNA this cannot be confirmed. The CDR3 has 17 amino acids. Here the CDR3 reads CASSRSPLAGGSDEQFF.

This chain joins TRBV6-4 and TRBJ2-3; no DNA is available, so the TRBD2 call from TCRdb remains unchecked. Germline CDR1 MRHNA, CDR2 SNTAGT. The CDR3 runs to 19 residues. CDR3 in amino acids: CASSAFPLGTSTSTDTQYF.

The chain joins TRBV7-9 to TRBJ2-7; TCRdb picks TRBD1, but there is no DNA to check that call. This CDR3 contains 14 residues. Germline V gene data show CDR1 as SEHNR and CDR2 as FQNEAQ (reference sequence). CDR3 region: CASSLRGQNREQYF.

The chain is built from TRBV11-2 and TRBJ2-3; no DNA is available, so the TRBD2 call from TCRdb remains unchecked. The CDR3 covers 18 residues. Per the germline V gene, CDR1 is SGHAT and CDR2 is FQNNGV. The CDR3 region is CASSPNPRLAGRPDTQYF.

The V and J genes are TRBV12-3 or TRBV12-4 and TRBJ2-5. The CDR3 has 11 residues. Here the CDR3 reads CASSLSETQYF.

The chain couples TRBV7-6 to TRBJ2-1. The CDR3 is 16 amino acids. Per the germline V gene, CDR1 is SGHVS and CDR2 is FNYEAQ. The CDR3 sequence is CASSLDAGAPYNEQFF.

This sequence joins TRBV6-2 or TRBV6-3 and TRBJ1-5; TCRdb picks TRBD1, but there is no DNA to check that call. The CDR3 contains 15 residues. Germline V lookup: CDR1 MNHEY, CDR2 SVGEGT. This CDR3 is CASRPTGTSNQPQHF.

The chain's CDR3 is CASKKGPNETQYF. The chain carries TRBV7-2 and TRBJ2-5. The CDR3 extends over 13 amino acids. Germline CDR1 SGHTA, CDR2 FQGNSA.

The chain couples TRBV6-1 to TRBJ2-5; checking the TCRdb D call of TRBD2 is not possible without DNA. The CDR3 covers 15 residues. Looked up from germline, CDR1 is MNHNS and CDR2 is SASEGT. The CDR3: CASRMNWTPQETQYF.

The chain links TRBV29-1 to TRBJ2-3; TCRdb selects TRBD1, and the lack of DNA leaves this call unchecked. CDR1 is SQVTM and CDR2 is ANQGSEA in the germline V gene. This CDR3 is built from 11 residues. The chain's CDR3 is CSVPKGITQYF.

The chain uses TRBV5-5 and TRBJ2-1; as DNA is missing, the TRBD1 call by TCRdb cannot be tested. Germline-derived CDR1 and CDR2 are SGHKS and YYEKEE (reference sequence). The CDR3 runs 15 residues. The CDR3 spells CASSTGSFSYNEQFF.

Here the CDR3 reads CSVERQGVRETQYF. The chain joins TRBV29-1 to TRBJ2-5; the D gene TCRdb calls, TRBD1, cannot be checked with no DNA. CDR1 and CDR2 from the germline V gene are SQVTM and ANQGSEA. The CDR3 is made up of 14 amino acids.